This TCR beta chain comes out of a study of blood T cell repertoires in COVID-19. Study-wide background: From the United States, Italy and Spain came samples of acute and convalescent COVID-19. In each case, the material was cDNA or gDNA derived from T cells, B-cell-depleted T cells, or PBMCs.

Seattle participants joined during active infection and were tracked over time. In the study's own analysis: Nucleated cell number was recorded as an estimate derived from reference gene primer amplification. The method was immunoSEQ multiplex PCR; TCRdb's version includes in-frame clones alone and lacks a portion of them. V, J and clone size were drawn from that table, and D and trimming were deduced from the DNA. The sample shows around 290,000 clones, approximately 91% of them seen only once. This TCR derives from a woman in her thirties with COVID-19, enrolled during active disease. Source material: peripheral blood.

Written as DNA, the CDR3 is TGTGCCACCAGTGACCACGGGGGTGGGGGCTACACCTTC. Encoded protein: CATSDHGGGGYTF. The V and J genes are TRBV24-1 and TRBJ1-2, with TRBD1 as a possible D gene (5 bases). This CDR3 comprises 13 residues. The germline CDR1 and CDR2 sequences are KGHDR and SFDVKD. Deletions cut 4 bases from V and 8 bases from J, with 13 bases between.